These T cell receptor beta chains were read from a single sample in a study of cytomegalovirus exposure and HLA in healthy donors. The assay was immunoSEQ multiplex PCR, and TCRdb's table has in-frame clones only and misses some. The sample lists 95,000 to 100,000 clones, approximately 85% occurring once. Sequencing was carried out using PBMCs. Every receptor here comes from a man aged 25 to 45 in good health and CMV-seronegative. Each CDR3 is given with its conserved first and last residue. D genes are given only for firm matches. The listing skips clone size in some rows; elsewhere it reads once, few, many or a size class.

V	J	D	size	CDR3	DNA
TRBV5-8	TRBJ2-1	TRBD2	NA	CASSQGLAGYNEQFF	TGTGCCAGCAGCCAGGGGCTAGCGGGTTACAATGAGCAGTTCTTC
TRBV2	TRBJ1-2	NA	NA	CASSEAGPLNGYTF	TGTGCCAGCAGTGAAGCTGGGCCTCTGAATGGCTACACCTTC
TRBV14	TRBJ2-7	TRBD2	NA	CASSQLSGLAGVYEQYF	TGTGCCAGCAGCCAACTTTCGGGACTAGCGGGGGTCTACGAGCAGTACTTC
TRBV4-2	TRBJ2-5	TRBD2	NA	CASSSRLAGGGETQYF	TGTGCCAGCAGCTCCCGACTAGCGGGAGGGGGGGAGACCCAGTACTTC
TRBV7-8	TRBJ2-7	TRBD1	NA	CASRPSPTGSYEQYF	TGTGCCAGCAGGCCATCCCCGACAGGGAGCTACGAGCAGTACTTC
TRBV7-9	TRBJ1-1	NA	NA	CASSLEGRSSEAFF	TGTGCCAGCAGCTTAGAGGGGCGCTCATCCGAAGCTTTCTTT
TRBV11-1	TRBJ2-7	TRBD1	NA	CASSPGTVLYEQYF	TGTGCCAGCAGCCCTGGGACAGTCCTCTACGAGCAGTACTTC
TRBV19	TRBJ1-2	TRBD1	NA	CASSYRTGQGTYGYTF	TGTGCCAGTAGCTATCGGACAGGGCAGGGTACCTATGGCTACACCTTC
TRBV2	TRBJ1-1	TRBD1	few	CASSEGDRGWTTEAFF	TGTGCCAGCAGTGAAGGGGACAGGGGGTGGACGACTGAAGCTTTCTTT
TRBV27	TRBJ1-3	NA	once	CASSAATGLAGNTIYF	TGTGCCAGCAGTGCCGCCACAGGGTTGGCTGGAAACACCATATATTTT
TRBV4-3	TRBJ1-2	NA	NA	CASSQEQAVPGGYTF	TGCGCCAGCAGCCAAGAACAGGCCGTGCCCGGTGGCTACACCTTC
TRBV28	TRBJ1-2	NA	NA	CASTRPGLVYGYTF	TGTGCCAGCACTAGACCGGGACTTGTCTATGGCTACACCTTC
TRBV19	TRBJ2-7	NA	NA	CASSTTLGSSYEQYF	TGTGCCAGTAGTACGACGCTGGGCAGCTCCTACGAGCAGTACTTC
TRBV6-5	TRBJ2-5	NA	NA	CASRGTQETQYF	TGTGCCAGTCGGGGAACCCAAGAGACCCAGTACTTC
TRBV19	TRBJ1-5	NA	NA	CASSIVGGSNQPQHF	TGTGCCAGTAGTATAGTGGGGGGTTCCAATCAGCCCCAGCATTTT
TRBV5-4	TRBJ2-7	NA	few	CASSKGLTGYEQYF	TGTGCCAGCTCGAAGGGCCTCACAGGCTACGAGCAGTACTTC
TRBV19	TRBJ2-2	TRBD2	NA	CASSKTSGRAGAGELFF	TGTGCCAGTAGTAAGACTAGCGGGAGGGCCGGGGCCGGGGAGCTGTTTTTT
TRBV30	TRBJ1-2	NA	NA	CAWSEHNYGYTF	TGTGCCTGGAGTGAGCATAACTATGGCTACACCTTC
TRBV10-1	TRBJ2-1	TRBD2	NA	CASILAGGLSSYNEQFF	TGCGCCAGCATACTAGCGGGAGGCCTCAGCTCCTACAATGAGCAGTTCTTC
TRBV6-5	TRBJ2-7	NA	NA	CASSYWGQAEYEQYF	TGTGCCAGCAGTTACTGGGGGCAAGCGGAGTACGAGCAGTACTTC
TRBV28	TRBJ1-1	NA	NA	CASSLRQFEAFF	TGTGCCAGCAGTTTACGTCAGTTTGAAGCTTTCTTT